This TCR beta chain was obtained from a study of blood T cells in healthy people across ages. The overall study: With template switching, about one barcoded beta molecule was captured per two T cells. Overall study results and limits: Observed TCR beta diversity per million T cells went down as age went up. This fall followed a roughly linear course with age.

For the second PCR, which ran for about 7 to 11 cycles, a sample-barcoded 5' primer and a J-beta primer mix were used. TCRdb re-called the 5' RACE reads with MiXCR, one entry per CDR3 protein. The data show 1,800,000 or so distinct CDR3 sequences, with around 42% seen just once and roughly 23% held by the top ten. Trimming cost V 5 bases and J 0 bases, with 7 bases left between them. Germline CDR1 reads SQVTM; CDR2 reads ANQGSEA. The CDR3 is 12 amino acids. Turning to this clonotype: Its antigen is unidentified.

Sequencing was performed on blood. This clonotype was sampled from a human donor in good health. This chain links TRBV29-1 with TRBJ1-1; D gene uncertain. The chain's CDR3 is CSVKLMNTEAFF. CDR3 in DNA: TGCAGCGTTAAACTCATGAACACTGAAGCTTTCTTT. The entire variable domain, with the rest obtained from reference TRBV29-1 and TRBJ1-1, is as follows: SAVISQKPSRDICQRGTSLTIQCQVDSQVTMMFWYRQQPGQSLTLIATANQGSEATYESGFVIDKFPISRPNLTFSTLTVSNMSPEDSSIYLCSVKLMNTEAFFGQGTRLTVV.